Shown below are 31 T cell receptor beta chains from a single sample sequenced in a study of blood T cell repertoires in COVID-19 (dated by TCRdb to the early 2020s). Receptor amplification or capture employed the immunoSEQ multiplex PCR assay. Drawn from immuneACCESS, this table holds only the in-frame rearrangements with V and J called that TCRdb kept. Clones are partly lost; checked studies trace under half to an unresolved V gene and leave the rest unexplained. This sample is represented by roughly 300,000 clones; approximately 91% of them were singletons. The ten most abundant clones make up over 2% of the sample. The sample comprised PBMCs or T cells enriched from blood (not recorded which). These receptors were obtained from a woman in her forties with acute COVID-19.

The CDR3 nucleotides are TGTGCCAGCAGCCCCCCCATGCGTCCCGGGACAGGGGGCGCAGGCTATGGCTACACCTTC. Protein: CASSPPMRPGTGGAGYGYTF. The chain uses TRBV5-4 and TRBJ1-2, with 12 bases matching TRBD1. Germline V gene sequence: CDR1 SGHNT, CDR2 YYREEE (reference sequence). Germline trimming cut 4 bases from V and 4 bases from J; bases unmatched to any gene: 20. The CDR3 spans 20 residues. The full variable domain, its missing parts supplied by reference TRBV5-4 and TRBJ1-2, is ETGVTQSPTHLIKTRGQQVTLRCSSQSGHNTVSWYQQALGQGPQFIFQYYREEENGRGNFPPRFSGLQFPNYSSELNVNALELDDSALYLCASSPPMRPGTGGAGYGYTFGSGTRLTVV.

This sequence joins TRBV25-1 and TRBJ2-2, with TRBD2 as a possible D gene (5 bases). V lost 7 bases and J 7 bases, leaving 13 bases between the germline ends. CDR1 is MGHDK and CDR2 is SYGVNS in the germline V gene. The CDR3 has 13 amino acids. CDR3 region: CASKLGVFGELFF. For the CDR3, the DNA is TGTGCCAGCAAGTTGGGAGTCTTCGGGGAGCTGTTTTTT.

CDR3 nucleotides: TGTGCCAGCAGCTTAGCCCTGACTGGAGACCAAGAGACCCAGTACTTC. As protein: CASSLALTGDQETQYF. The rearrangement uses TRBV7-2 and TRBJ2-5; no reliable D call. CDR1 SGHTA and CDR2 FQGNSA come from the germline V gene. V was trimmed by 0 bases and J by 0 bases, leaving 11 bases between them. This CDR3 has 16 amino acids. Full variable domain (remainder filled in from reference TRBV7-2 and TRBJ2-5): GAGVSQSPSNKVTEKGKDVELRCDPISGHTALYWYRQSLGQGLEFLIYFQGNSAPDKSGLPSDRFSAERTGGSVSTLTIQRTQQEDSAVYLCASSLALTGDQETQYFGPGTRLLVL.

The rearrangement links TRBV18 to TRBJ2-7; the match to TRBD1 covers 7 bases. The germline V gene encodes CDR1 KGHSH and CDR2 LQKENI. The CDR3 sequence is 15 residues long. With V trimmed by 0 bases and J by 1 base, 3 bases remained unmatched. Here the CDR3 reads CASSPPTQGSYEQYF. The DNA of the CDR3 is TGTGCCAGCTCACCACCAACACAGGGGTCCTACGAGCAGTACTTC.

The V gene is TRBV10-1, the J gene TRBJ2-3; TRBD2 agrees at 8 bases. J lost 1 base, V lost 2 bases, and 2 bases had no gene match. The CDR3 has 15 residues. Germline CDR1 and CDR2: WNHNN and SYGVQD (reference sequence). CDR3 nucleotide sequence: TGCGCCAGCAGTGAGGTAGCGGGACGCACAGATACGCAGTATTTT. It specifies CASSEVAGRTDTQYF.

This chain connects TRBV7-2 to TRBJ2-2, with 8 nucleotides matching TRBD2. This CDR3 comprises 16 residues. Germline-derived CDR1 and CDR2 are SGHTA and FQGNSA. V lost 2 bases, J lost 4 bases, and 6 bases stayed unmatched. The CDR3 DNA reads TGTGCCAGCAGCTTAAATCTAGCGGGTCTCACCGGGGAGCTGTTTTTT. Its translation: CASSLNLAGLTGELFF.

The genes are TRBV7-2 and TRBJ1-5, with TRBD1 identical over 11 bases. The CDR3 totals 17 residues. Germline CDR1 reads SGHTA; CDR2 reads FQGNSA. J lost 7 bases, V lost 1 base, and 9 bases had no gene match. Here the CDR3 reads CASSLGKRTGGQQPQHF. DNA for the CDR3: TGTGCCAGCAGCTTAGGGAAGCGGACAGGGGGCCAGCAGCCCCAGCATTTT.

V usage is TRBV30 and J usage is TRBJ2-1; maybe TRBD2 (5 bases). CDR1 and CDR2 (germline): GTSNPN, SVGIG (reference sequence). V was clipped by 8 bases and J by 4 bases, with 18 bases between them. The CDR3 consists of 14 residues. The CDR3 bases are TGTGCCCTAGGACTGGGGTGGGATTACAATGAGCAGTTCTTC. It is translated as CALGLGWDYNEQFF.

This chain uses TRBV13 with TRBJ1-2, with 12 bases lining up with TRBD1. The CDR3 is made up of 15 amino acids. V trimming: 3 bases; J trimming: 4 bases; junction bases outside the gene matches: 3. Germline-derived CDR1 and CDR2 are PRHDT and FYEKMQ (reference sequence). The CDR3 DNA reads as TGTGCCAGCAGCTTGGGACAGGGGGCCCCCTATGGCTACACCTTC. It specifies CASSLGQGAPYGYTF.

The V gene is TRBV5-1, the J gene TRBJ2-7; 8 nucleotides align to TRBD1. The V and J ends lost 1 base and 4 bases, in that order; junction bases with no gene match: 7. CDR3 length: 15 amino acids. Germline CDR1 and CDR2: SGHRS and YFSETQ. For the CDR3, the DNA is TGCGCCAGCAGCTTGTTGACAGGGGCTCTTTACGAGCAGTACTTC. This gives the protein CASSLLTGALYEQYF.

CDR3 in amino acids: CASTPGTGTNEQFF. Written as DNA, the CDR3 is TGCGCCAGCACTCCCGGGACAGGGACCAATGAGCAGTTCTTC. This sequence joins TRBV5-1 and TRBJ2-1; 9 bases line up with TRBD1. With V trimmed by 6 bases and J by 6 bases, 7 bases remained unmatched. Germline CDR1 and CDR2: SGHRS and YFSETQ. The CDR3 consists of 14 residues. Complete variable domain (other parts from reference TRBV5-1 and TRBJ2-1): KAGVTQTPRYLIKTRGQQVTLSCSPISGHRSVSWYQQTPGQGLQFLFEYFSETQRNKGNFPGRFSGRQFSNSRSEMNVSTLELGDSALYLCASTPGTGTNEQFFGPGTRLTVL.

The chain joins TRBV28 to TRBJ1-2; D may be TRBD1 (6 bases). From germline, CDR1 is MDHEN and CDR2 SYDVKM. V dropped 7 bases and J dropped 5 bases, with 11 bases sitting between them. The CDR3 length is 12 residues. The CDR3 is CASTDRIYGYTF. For the CDR3, the DNA is TGTGCCAGCACGGACAGAATTTATGGCTACACCTTC.

The chain is built from TRBV21-1 and TRBJ1-1; no DNA check was done on the table's D call, TRBD1. TRBV21-1 is designated a pseudogene. The CDR3 is made up of 19 amino acids. DNA of the CDR3: TGTGCCAGCAGCGAGAATACAGGAGGACAGGTTGGCATGAACACTGAAGCTTTCTTT. Amino acids: CASSENTGGQVGMNTEAFF.

The chain is built from TRBV29-1 and TRBJ2-7; 7 bases map to TRBD1. The germline V gene encodes CDR1 SQVTM and CDR2 ANQGSEA. J gave up 3 bases and V 1 base, and 12 bases lay outside the gene matches. The CDR3 loop spans 16 amino acids. CDR3 protein: CSVEGDLGTVYYEQYF. In DNA, the CDR3 is TGCAGCGTTGAAGGAGACCTCGGGACAGTTTACTACGAGCAGTACTTC.

The V and J genes are TRBV2 and TRBJ2-5; D might be TRBD1 (5 bases). The germline gives CDR1 SNHLY, CDR2 FYNNEI. The CDR3 is made up of 14 amino acids. V shed 8 bases and J shed 0 bases, with 13 bases lying between them. The CDR3 region is CASLTPTDQETQYF. Written as DNA, the CDR3 is TGTGCCAGCCTTACCCCGACAGACCAAGAGACCCAGTACTTC.

The rearrangement uses TRBV19 and TRBJ1-5; 8 bases are shared with TRBD1. The germline V gene has CDR1 LNHDA and CDR2 SQIVND (reference sequence). V trimming: 1 base; J trimming: 6 bases; junction bases outside the gene matches: 8. This CDR3 spans 16 amino acids. CDR3 residues: CASSIVSRGQGQPQHF. CDR3 nucleotide sequence: TGTGCCAGTAGTATAGTTAGCAGGGGGCAGGGTCAGCCCCAGCATTTT.

This clone was detected a few times. J is TRBJ1-1 and V is TRBV6-2 or TRBV6-3; D may be TRBD1 (6 bases). Trimming removed 5 bases at V and 7 bases at J, with 29 bases between. The CDR3 covers 18 residues. From germline, CDR1 is MNHEY and CDR2 SVGEGT. CDR3 amino acids: CASSPHPTTGWFSFEAFF. For the CDR3, the DNA is TGTGCCAGCAGTCCGCACCCTACGACAGGTTGGTTCAGTTTTGAAGCTTTCTTT.

This clone was recorded once. The CDR3 DNA is TGCGCCAGCAGCTTGGAGTTAGCGGGGGCAGCTGGCACCGGGGAGCTGTTTTTT. Translated: CASSLELAGAAGTGELFF. The rearrangement joins TRBV5-1 to TRBJ2-2; 9 bases match TRBD2. CDR3 length: 18 residues. The V gene end was trimmed by 0 bases and the J gene end by 4 bases; junction bases not matched to a gene: 10. The germline CDR1 and CDR2 sequences are SGHRS and YFSETQ. The variable domain in full, with the rest retrieved from reference TRBV5-1 and TRBJ2-2, is KAGVTQTPRYLIKTRGQQVTLSCSPISGHRSVSWYQQTPGQGLQFLFEYFSETQRNKGNFPGRFSGRQFSNSRSEMNVSTLELGDSALYLCASSLELAGAAGTGELFFGEGSRLTVL.

A word on this clone: This sample also contains other DNA sequences that code for the same CDR3. The chain joins TRBV5-1 to TRBJ1-4; 7 bases fit TRBD1. V lost 2 bases and J lost 3; bases outside the gene matches: 1. Looked up from germline, CDR1 is SGHRS and CDR2 is YFSETQ. This CDR3 contains 14 residues. The DNA for the CDR3 is TGCGCCAGCAGCTTAGGGACAGCTAATGAAAAACTGTTTTTT. It encodes CASSLGTANEKLFF.

A remark on this clone: Other DNA sequences in the same sample also yield this CDR3. V usage is TRBV18 and J usage is TRBJ2-1; no definite D call. Deletions cut 2 bases from V and 1 base from J, with 6 bases between. The V gene's germline CDR1 is KGHSH and CDR2 LQKENI. The CDR3 spans 14 residues. CDR3 amino acids: CASSPGGSYNEQFF. The DNA for the CDR3 is TGTGCCAGCTCACCAGGCGGTTCCTACAATGAGCAGTTCTTC. Drawing the rest from reference TRBV18 and TRBJ2-1, the complete variable domain is NAGVMQNPRHLVRRRGQEARLRCSPMKGHSHVYWYRQLPEEGLKFMVYLQKENIIDESGMPKERFSAEFPKEGPSILRIQQVVRGDSAAYFCASSPGGSYNEQFFGPGTRLTVL.

CDR3 amino acids: CASSLATQTLLSGYTF. The CDR3 bases are TGTGCCAGCAGCTTGGCCACGCAAACGCTCCTCAGTGGCTACACCTTC. This sequence joins TRBV7-8 and TRBJ1-2; no firm D call. The CDR3 covers 16 residues. The germline V and J ends were trimmed by 3 bases and 7 bases, with 21 bases remaining between them. Germline values: CDR1 SGHVS, CDR2 FQNEAQ.

The V gene is TRBV19, the J gene TRBJ1-3; 7 nucleotides align to TRBD1. This CDR3 spans 17 amino acids. Germline CDR1 and CDR2: LNHDA and SQIVND (reference sequence). V was clipped by 3 bases and J by 4 bases; unmatched bases: 12. CDR3 region: CASSMGLETGTGNTIYF. CDR3 in DNA: TGTGCCAGTAGTATGGGGCTTGAGACAGGGACGGGAAACACCATATATTTT.

The rearrangement uses TRBV27 and TRBJ1-6; no clear D. The CDR3 is made up of 15 amino acids. CDR1 is MNHEY, CDR2 SMNVEV, per germline (reference sequence). V was pared by 4 bases and J by 0 bases, with 7 bases between. DNA for the CDR3: TGTGCCAGCAGTTCGACTAGCTCCTATAATTCACCCCTCCACTTT. Its protein product is CASSSTSSYNSPLHF.

V usage is TRBV5-1 and J usage is TRBJ2-7; TRBD1 is a possible D gene (5 bases). The CDR3 loop spans 13 amino acids. Germline V gene lookup returns CDR1 SGHRS and CDR2 YFSETQ. Trimming removed 4 bases at V and 3 bases at J, with 11 bases between. CDR3 DNA: TGCGCCAGCAGCCAAGACAGAAACTACGAGCAGTACTTC. This gives the protein CASSQDRNYEQYF.

V usage is TRBV10-3 and J usage is TRBJ2-3; unclear D gene. The CDR3 sequence is 15 residues long. Germline V gives CDR1 ENHRY, CDR2 SYGVKD. Trimming removed 2 bases at V and 0 bases at J, with 9 bases between. CDR3 region: CAISEVGRSTDTQYF. The CDR3, as DNA: TGTGCCATCAGTGAGGTCGGTAGAAGCACAGATACGCAGTATTTT.

The rearrangement joins TRBV9 to TRBJ2-1; 11 positions agree with TRBD2. Trimming took 4 bases from V and 5 from J; bases not matched to a gene: 20. Germline assignment: CDR1 SGDLS and CDR2 YYNGEE. The CDR3 loop spans 20 amino acids. The CDR3 nucleotides read TGTGCCAGCAGCCCAAGCCTACCGGGACTAGCGGCCCAAAACAACAATGAGCAGTTCTTC. It specifies CASSPSLPGLAAQNNNEQFF.

This chain connects TRBV15 to TRBJ1-4; D might be TRBD1 (5 bases). Germline V gene data show CDR1 as LNHNV and CDR2 as YYDKDF (reference sequence). This CDR3 contains 13 residues. V lost 2 bases, J lost 7 bases, and 8 bases lay in between. The DNA of the CDR3 is TGTGCCACCAGCAGACAGGGTAGTGAAAAACTGTTTTTT. It specifies CATSRQGSEKLFF.

V gene TRBV5-1 combines with J gene TRBJ2-5, with 11 bases identical to TRBD1. The germline V gene has CDR1 SGHRS and CDR2 YFSETQ. J was trimmed by 5 bases and V by 4 bases; bases with no gene match: 1. The CDR3 extends over 13 amino acids. The CDR3 here is CASSRDRGETQYF. The CDR3 nucleotides read TGCGCCAGCAGCCGGGACAGGGGGGAGACCCAGTACTTC.

The chain employs TRBV7-2 and TRBJ1-5, with D perhaps TRBD1 (5 bases). Germline V gives CDR1 SGHTA, CDR2 FQGNSA. Trimming shortened V by 5 bases and J by 5 bases, and 16 bases separated the two germline ends. This CDR3 comprises 15 residues. Written as DNA, the CDR3 is TGTGCCAGCAGCCGCCAGGGTTCATATGATCAGCCCCAGCATTTT. As protein: CASSRQGSYDQPQHF.

This chain joins TRBV14 and TRBJ2-5; D not resolved. V lost 5 bases and J 2 bases, leaving 12 bases between the germline ends. The CDR3 covers 14 residues. CDR1 is SGHDN and CDR2 is FVKESK in the germline V gene. The CDR3 coding sequence is TGTGCCAGCAGCGAAGTGGCAAATCAAGAGACCCAGTACTTC. This gives the protein CASSEVANQETQYF.

V and J are TRBV6-6 and TRBJ2-3; D remains ambiguous. This CDR3 has 12 residues. Trimming removed 7 bases from V and 0 bases from J, with 5 bases in between. The germline CDR1 and CDR2 sequences are MNHNY and SVGAGI (reference sequence). The CDR3 reads CASISSTDTQYF. In nucleotides, the CDR3 is TGTGCCAGCATTAGCAGCACAGATACGCAGTATTTT.